What follows describes a single T cell receptor (beta chain). This clonotype was observed a few times. Its antigen is unknown. Base quality data are lacking; no much larger clone is found one base away. The entry originates in a study of T cells in Graves' hyperthyroidism and ophthalmopathy (dated by TCRdb to the late 2010s). Broadly, across the study: Peripheral blood samples were taken at initial diagnosis, before any treatment was given. TCR V-J signatures able to tell the groups apart were searched for in a discovery cohort of 90 to 100 patients, of whom fewer than 45 had Graves' ophthalmopathy and roughly 59 had stable Graves' hyperthyroidism. Whether ophthalmopathy could be predicted prospectively was tested in an independent validation cohort made up of approximately 19 hyperthyroidism patients plus 17 patients who later progressed to ophthalmopathy. The approximately 100 discovery patients were divided at random into training and test sets in a 7:3 ratio. In addition, the study compared T-cell repertoires in thyroid tissue and in blood from six Graves' hyperthyroidism patients. Following sampling, methimazole starting at 30 mg daily was given to hyperthyroidism patients, and high-dose intravenous methylprednisolone was given to ophthalmopathy patients. The paper describes TCR Vbeta CDR3 sequencing of some 130 peripheral blood samples, made up of 43 ophthalmopathy patients, 70 to 75 hyperthyroidism patients and some 17 progressor patients.

V was cut back by 0 bases and J by 4 bases, leaving a gap of 14 bases between them. Its CDR3 holds 16 amino acids, cysteine through phenylalanine. Only CDR3 DNA is held: 48 bases, read in frame from base 1. CDR1 and CDR2 were assigned from the germline V gene as MGHRA and YSYEKL. Amplification of TCR beta CDR3 regions was carried out from RNA transcripts. For the first round of RT-PCR on the TCR CDR3, the HTBI primer set was used together with the Qiagen OneStep RT-PCR kit. A second multiplex PCR round built the libraries, followed by size selection and purification. The libraries were sequenced on an Illumina HiSeq2000 using paired-end 100 bp reads. On the authors' methods: SOAPnuke was used to process the raw data, throwing out any read that contained adapters or uncalled bases, had a mean Phred below 15, or lacked an exact constant-primer or identifier match. COPE v1.2.5 was used to merge high-quality paired reads, and clonotypes were defined as unique nucleotide sequences. MiTCR v1.1 was used to align clonotypes to the IMGT TRBV, TRBD and TRBJ reference segments. The analysis was restricted to V-J combinations with a frequency above 0.0001, which together covered roughly 99% of the repertoires. A TCS score was defined as the ratio of F50 (clonal expansion) to E x V (chaos), with BLOSUM62-based TCRdist applied between CDR3 peptides within each V-J. Welch's t-statistics and random forest reduced around 510 V-J features to about 13, which were used in a naive Bayes classifier (R e1071). TCRdb's own reprocessing of the public reads used fastp at Q25 and MiXCR and kept productive beta chains. Merged by CDR3 protein, the rows form single entries marked with the most common genes and DNA. It is TCRdb's table, rather than the study itself, that gives the V and J calls and clone size. For this sample the table gives about 640,000 distinct CDR3 sequences, of which under 25% were detected only once. In total, the top ten clones hold over 30% of the sample.

Moderately to severely active disease, a Clinical Activity Score of at least 3, a NOSPECS grade of at least 4, and a duration under 3 months were present in ophthalmopathy patients. The study excluded patients with uncontrolled infections, other autoimmune diseases, pregnancy or lactation. Diagnoses relied on clinical symptoms, serum thyroxine and TRAb, thyroid ultrasound and orbital computed tomography. Ficoll-Paque density gradient centrifugation was used to isolate PBMCs from approximately 10 ml of fresh peripheral blood. Total RNA was extracted with Trizol reagent, and quality was checked on an Agilent 2100 Bioanalyzer. What the study reported, not specific to this receptor: In validation, the model predicted progression to ophthalmopathy a median of about 5.9 months before onset, with 70% to 71% sensitivity and about 72% specificity. Ophthalmopathy was separated from stable hyperthyroidism by a 13 V-J signature model, with approximately 85% sensitivity and approximately 84% specificity obtained in cross-validation and 80%/75% obtained in testing. Most expanded thyroid clonotypes (frequency above 0.001) were also found in blood, which suggests that blood repertoires may mirror thyroid immune responses. No statistical method was used to fix the sample size in advance, and group allocation was not hidden from the investigators.

The receptor chain draws on TRBV4-1 and TRBJ2-3; TRBD2 is a possible D gene, resting on 5 matching bases. The TCR originated in a man aged 25 to 40 with Graves' ophthalmopathy. Sequenced sample: blood. The bases read TGCGCCAGCAGCCAAGAAGGTAGCGCGAGAGCAGATACGCAGTATTTT. It codes for CASSQEGSARADTQYF.